These 20 T cell receptor beta chains came from one sample sequenced in a study of T-cell memory formation after mild COVID-19. TCRdb reprocessed the 5' RACE reads via MiXCR and lists one record per CDR3 protein. Here the sample spans 400,000 to 450,000 distinct CDR3 sequences, roughly 18% being singletons. The sequenced material came from PBMCs or a T cell subset sorted from them (not recorded which). These receptors originate from a man aged 18-30 years who had mild COVID-19 (a few samples of this study predate the infection). Cell type and time point are not known.

The rearrangement links TRBV27 to TRBJ2-5, with D possibly TRBD2 on 7 matching bases. The CDR3 contains 15 residues. V was pared by 6 bases and J by 5 bases, with 19 bases between. Germline V lookup: CDR1 MNHEY, CDR2 SMNVEV (reference sequence). The CDR3 DNA reads TGTGCCAGCAGCCCCCGTCGGGGGCGGGGGGAGACCCAGTACTTC. Protein product: CASSPRRGRGETQYF.

This clonotype was counted only a few times. The chain is built from TRBV10-3 and TRBJ2-3; 8 bases are a match to TRBD1. The CDR3 contains 14 residues. V shed 6 bases, J shed 5 bases, and the junction held 7 bases outside the gene matches. Per the germline V gene, CDR1 is ENHRY and CDR2 is SYGVKD. The CDR3 spells CAIRSGGVGDTQYF. The CDR3 region has the DNA TGTGCCATCAGATCAGGGGGCGTGGGAGATACGCAGTATTTT.

The V and J genes are TRBV2 and TRBJ1-2, with D possibly TRBD1 on 6 matching bases. Deletions cut 7 bases from V and 6 bases from J, with 15 bases between. Germline lookup yields CDR1 SNHLY and CDR2 FYNNEI. The CDR3 spans 13 residues. For the CDR3, the DNA is TGTGCCAGCACCCGGGGGCGCCGGGATGGCTACACCTTC. It yields the protein CASTRGRRDGYTF.

V gene TRBV5-5 combines with J gene TRBJ1-1; a weak D match, TRBD1 (6 bases). CDR3 length equals 13 residues. The V gene's germline CDR1 is SGHKS and CDR2 YYEKEE (reference sequence). Trimming removed 6 bases at V and 5 bases at J, with 14 bases between. The CDR3 DNA sequence: TGTGCCAGCACCCTGATCCAGGGGACTGAAGCTTTCTTT. Translation: CASTLIQGTEAFF.

This clonotype was counted a few times. For the CDR3, the DNA is TGTGCCAGCAGAGACAGTTCTCGGGGCCTTAATGAAAAACTGTTTTTT. It is translated as CASRDSSRGLNEKLFF. This chain links TRBV6-2 or TRBV6-3 with TRBJ1-4; perhaps TRBD1 as D (5 bases). The length of the CDR3 is 16 residues. The V end was cut by 6 bases, the J end by 4 bases, with 18 bases between. Germline assignment: CDR1 MNHEY and CDR2 SVGEGT.

V is TRBV4-2 and J is TRBJ2-7, with 7 bases that match TRBD1. Germline values: CDR1 LGHNA, CDR2 YNFKEQ. V shed 1 base and J 2 bases; nucleotides not matched to a gene: 5. CDR3 length equals 15 residues. CDR3 in amino acids: CASSQAGTEAYEQYF. The CDR3 coding sequence is TGTGCCAGCAGCCAAGCAGGGACAGAGGCCTACGAGCAGTACTTC.

To note about this clonotype: A much bigger clone sits one base away, suggesting this may be a read error. The chain carries TRBV12-3 or TRBV12-4 and TRBJ2-7; 8 bases are shared with TRBD1. J lost 3 bases, V lost 8 bases, and 12 bases had no gene match. The CDR3 consists of 15 residues. As DNA, the CDR3 is TGTGCCAGCGCATTCCGGGACAGGTTCTACTACGAGCAGTACTTC. Residues: CASAFRDRFYYEQYF.

The chain uses TRBV12-3 or TRBV12-4 and TRBJ2-2; tentatively, D is TRBD2 (5 bases). Trimming stripped 6 bases from V and 4 bases from J, with 27 bases between. The CDR3 runs to 19 residues. The CDR3 bases are TGTGCCAGCAGCCCACCTTTACTCGAGGGAGCGCTGGGCACCGGGGAGCTGTTTTTT. This encodes CASSPPLLEGALGTGELFF.

There are a few counts of this clonotype. The chain is built from TRBV24-1 and TRBJ1-5, with 7 bases matching TRBD1. This CDR3 comprises 11 residues. The J segment lost 15 bases and the V segment lost 4 bases, leaving 5 bases of the junction unmatched. Germline V gene lookup returns CDR1 KGHDR and CDR2 SFDVKD. The CDR3 bases are TGTGCCACCAGTGAAGAGACAGGGTGGCATTTT. It yields the protein CATSEETGWHF.

This clonotype was seen only a few times. The V gene is TRBV7-9, the J gene TRBJ2-7; 7 nucleotides match TRBD2. Germline loops: CDR1 SEHNR, CDR2 FQNEAQ (reference sequence). CDR3 length equals 15 residues. Trimming removed 2 bases from V and 5 bases from J; junction bases left unmatched: 9. The CDR3 spells CASSLTGGSADEQYF. CDR3 nucleotide sequence: TGTGCCAGCAGCTTAACGGGGGGTTCAGCAGACGAGCAGTACTTC. Full variable domain (missing parts from reference TRBV7-9 and TRBJ2-7): DTGVSQNPRHKITKRGQNVTFRCDPISEHNRLYWYRQTLGQGPEFLTYFQNEAQLEKSRLLSDRFSAERPKGSFSTLEIQRTEQGDSAMYLCASSLTGGSADEQYFGPGTRLTVT.

This sequence joins TRBV5-1 and TRBJ2-3, with 7 bases aligning to TRBD1. Germline CDR1 reads SGHRS; CDR2 reads YFSETQ. Trimming took 4 bases from V and 1 from J; bases not matched to a gene: 3. This CDR3 is built from 14 residues. The CDR3 spells CASSGGQGTDTQYF. The CDR3 DNA sequence: TGCGCCAGCAGCGGAGGACAGGGCACAGATACGCAGTATTTT.

V usage is TRBV4-1 and J usage is TRBJ1-1, with D possibly matching TRBD1 (5 bases). The V end was cut by 4 bases, the J end by 1 base, with 10 bases between. Germline V lookup: CDR1 MGHRA, CDR2 YSYEKL. The CDR3 is made up of 14 amino acids. Written as DNA, the CDR3 is TGCGCCAGCAGCCGTGGGGACGGGAACACTGAAGCTTTCTTT. Amino acids: CASSRGDGNTEAFF.

This clonotype was observed a few times. The CDR3 region is CASSLVIGQDTEAFF. The CDR3 nucleotides read TGTGCCAGCAGCTTAGTAATAGGGCAGGACACTGAAGCTTTCTTT. The chain employs TRBV7-9 and TRBJ1-1; D remains ambiguous. The V end lost 1 base, the J end lost 3 bases, and 12 bases lay between the germline ends. Germline lookup yields CDR1 SEHNR and CDR2 FQNEAQ (reference sequence). The CDR3 spans 15 residues. The full variable domain, in which reference TRBV7-9 and TRBJ1-1 provide the parts outside the CDR3, is DTGVSQNPRHKITKRGQNVTFRCDPISEHNRLYWYRQTLGQGPEFLTYFQNEAQLEKSRLLSDRFSAERPKGSFSTLEIQRTEQGDSAMYLCASSLVIGQDTEAFFGQGTRLTVV.

The chain uses TRBV7-9 and TRBJ1-5; no firm D call. This CDR3 contains 13 residues. Germline V gene sequence: CDR1 SEHNR, CDR2 FQNEAQ (reference sequence). V dropped 5 bases and J dropped 4 bases, with 9 bases sitting between them. CDR3 in DNA: TGTGCCAGCAGCACCCATGGGAATCAGCCCCAGCATTTT. It encodes CASSTHGNQPQHF.

This clonotype was seen a few times. V is TRBV7-2 and J is TRBJ2-5, with D hard to call. Between the trimmed V and J ends, which lost 5 bases and 5 bases, there was a span of 9 bases. The CDR3 runs to 12 residues. Germline V lookup: CDR1 SGHTA, CDR2 FQGNSA. The CDR3 DNA reads as TGTGCCAGCAGCGGTGCTGGGGAGACCCAGTACTTC. Protein sequence: CASSGAGETQYF.

This sequence joins TRBV5-1 and TRBJ2-1, with 13 bases that match TRBD2. The V gene's germline CDR1 is SGHRS and CDR2 YFSETQ. The CDR3 is 17 amino acids. Trimming cost V 2 bases and J 7 bases; bases outside gene matches: 9. The DNA of the CDR3 is TGCGCCAGCAGCTTAGTGAGTGGACTAGCGGGGGTGAATGAGCAGTTCTTC. Translation: CASSLVSGLAGVNEQFF.

This clonotype was counted between two and nine times. The V gene is TRBV6-6, the J gene TRBJ1-1; D remains ambiguous. The CDR3 loop spans 14 amino acids. Germline lookup yields CDR1 MNHNY and CDR2 SVGAGI (reference sequence). Deletions cut 5 bases from V and 1 base from J, with 11 bases between. CDR3 DNA: TGTGCCAGCAGTGCTGATACGGGGAACACTGAAGCTTTCTTT. Amino acids: CASSADTGNTEAFF.

This chain connects TRBV11-2 to TRBJ2-1; 9 nucleotides match TRBD2. The CDR3 consists of 16 residues. The trim removed 0 bases at V and 6 bases at J, leaving 6 bases unmatched. Germline V gene data show CDR1 as SGHAT and CDR2 as FQNNGV. The CDR3 DNA reads as TGTGCCAGCAGCTTAGAAAGTTGGCGGGGGGGCAATGAGCAGTTCTTC. It specifies CASSLESWRGGNEQFF.

In its sample, this clonotype was seen a few times. This chain links TRBV7-3 with TRBJ2-3, with D maybe TRBD2 (5 bases). CDR1 is SGHTA, CDR2 FQGTGA, per germline. The CDR3 is 14 amino acids. Trimming left V 3 bases short and J 2 bases short, with 9 bases between. The CDR3 coding sequence is TGTGCCAGCAGCTTCGGCGGGTACACAGATACGCAGTATTTT. It specifies CASSFGGYTDTQYF. The full variable domain, rest sourced from reference TRBV7-3 and TRBJ2-3, is GAGVSQTPSNKVTEKGKYVELRCDPISGHTALYWYRQSLGQGPEFLIYFQGTGAADDSGLPNDRFFAVRPEGSVSTLKIQRTERGDSAVYLCASSFGGYTDTQYFGPGTRLTVL.

In its sample, this clonotype was seen a few times. CDR3 in amino acids: CASSAVQGGGTEAFF. In DNA, the CDR3 is TGCGCCAGCAGCGCCGTCCAGGGCGGGGGCACTGAAGCTTTCTTT. The chain has TRBV5-1 and TRBJ1-1, with D maybe TRBD1 (5 bases). This CDR3 is 15 amino acids long. Trimming shortened V by 4 bases and J by 4 bases, and 17 bases separated the two germline ends. Germline lookup yields CDR1 SGHRS and CDR2 YFSETQ.